The 6 T cell receptor beta chains presented below share a single source sample, sequenced in a study of blood T cells in healthy people across ages. Primers used in a second PCR of about 7 to 12 cycles were a sample-barcoded 5' primer and a J-beta primer mix. TCRdb ran MiXCR on the 5' RACE reads and lists one entry per CDR3 protein. The sample comprises roughly 1,800,000 distinct CDR3 sequences, roughly 52% of which are singletons, and over 2% rests with the top ten. The source material was blood. The receptors derive from a woman aged 40 to 50 in good health.

This rearrangement joins TRBV7-2 to TRBJ1-2; TRBD1 is a possible D gene (5 bases). This CDR3 spans 14 amino acids. Germline V lookup: CDR1 SGHTA, CDR2 FQGNSA. The ends were cut back, 4 bases at V and 4 bases at J, with 13 bases in the middle. The CDR3 here is CASSWAGSGYGYTF. As DNA, the CDR3 is TGTGCCAGCAGCTGGGCAGGGTCTGGCTATGGCTACACCTTC.

The chain recombines TRBV10-3 with TRBJ2-7; the D is unclear. Germline V CDR1 and CDR2: ENHRY, SYGVKD. V was trimmed by 2 bases and J by 1 base, leaving 9 bases between them. There are 14 residues in the CDR3. DNA of the CDR3: TGTGCCATCAGTGAGGGGCAGGCGTCCTACGAGCAGTACTTC. Protein sequence: CAISEGQASYEQYF.

The chain joins TRBV7-2 to TRBJ2-7, with 7 positions matching TRBD1. The last part of the DNA fits TRBJ2-5 better; the J call may be wrong. The CDR3 spans 16 residues. Germline lookup yields CDR1 SGHTA and CDR2 FQGNSA. The CDR3 reads CASSLVDRAVQKTQYF. In DNA, the CDR3 is TGTGCCAGCAGCTTAGTAGACAGGGCTGTACAAAAGACCCAGTACTTC.

V and J are TRBV28 and TRBJ1-4; the D gene is possibly TRBD1 (6 bases). Trimming stripped 5 bases from V and 1 base from J, with 11 bases between. Germline V gene data show CDR1 as MDHEN and CDR2 as SYDVKM. This CDR3 spans 15 amino acids. The CDR3 DNA reads as TGTGCCAGCAGTAACGGGGGCAGAACTAATGAAAAACTGTTTTTT. It codes for CASSNGGRTNEKLFF.

The chain employs TRBV7-9 and TRBJ2-1; D possibly matches TRBD1 or TRBD2 (5 bases each). Germline-derived CDR1 and CDR2 are SEHNR and FQNEAQ (reference sequence). V was shortened by 4 bases and J by 8 bases, with 15 bases between the two germline ends. CDR3 length: 14 amino acids. The CDR3 nucleotides are TGTGCCAGCAGCTCGGGGCCGGTCTTAGATGAGCAGTTCTTC. Its protein product is CASSSGPVLDEQFF.

The table lists this clonotype with a count of one. The chain carries TRBV4-3 and TRBJ1-2, with no clear D. Germline CDR1 is LGHNA and CDR2 is YSLEER. Trimming removed 0 bases at V and 4 bases at J, with 15 bases between. The CDR3 runs 16 residues. CDR3 amino acids: CASSQEMETYFYGYTF. The DNA for the CDR3 is TGCGCCAGCAGCCAAGAGATGGAAACATACTTCTATGGCTACACCTTC.